This TCR beta chain emerged from a study of T cell changes during pregnancy in multiple sclerosis. This clone was found once. Clones were sequenced by immunoSEQ multiplex PCR, and TCRdb holds only the in-frame ones, with some missing. The data hold some 36,000 clones, with approximately 89% observed a single time. Germline V gene sequence: CDR1 SGHRS, CDR2 YFSETQ. The CDR3 length is 16 residues. The ends were cut back, 0 bases at V and 12 bases at J, with 22 bases in the middle. V and J are TRBV5-1 and TRBJ2-1, with a tentative D call TRBD2 (6 bases). The TCR was taken from a female donor in good health, enrolled as a control in a pregnancy study. The sample consisted of CD4+ T cells from peripheral blood mononuclear cells, taken in the second trimester of pregnancy. DNA of the CDR3: TGCGCCAGCAGCTTGGCCGTGAACCGGCGGGGTAGAGGGCAGTTCTTC. Translating gives CASSLAVNRRGRGQFF.